This TCR beta chain was documented in a study of cytomegalovirus exposure and HLA in healthy donors. Across the study: An earlier analysis found roughly 100 million unique TCR beta sequences from roughly 170 million T cells.

PCR employed 60 Vbeta and 13 Jbeta primers. Generated by immunoSEQ multiplex PCR, the TCRdb table keeps only in-frame clones and is missing some. The sample shows about 150,000 clones, over 8% of them seen only once. General study points: Available immune exposure information was restricted to CMV serostatus only. Over 150 TCR beta chains were listed as cytomegalovirus-associated. Owing to their indistinguishability, certain V segments, notably TRBV6-2 and TRBV6-3, were excluded.

In this sample, this clone turned up a few times. Its antigen is not known. J gave up 4 bases and V 5 bases, and 8 bases lay outside the gene matches. CDR3 size: 16 residues. Germline V gene lookup returns CDR1 SGHVS and CDR2 FQNEAQ. V gene TRBV7-8 combines with J gene TRBJ2-1; TRBD2 agrees at 10 bases. Material for sequencing was PBMCs. The TCR sequence derives from a male donor in good health and CMV-seronegative. The CDR3 sequence: CASSVFTSGNYNEQFF. In DNA form, the CDR3 reads TGTGCCAGCAGCGTCTTTACTAGCGGGAATTACAATGAGCAGTTCTTC.